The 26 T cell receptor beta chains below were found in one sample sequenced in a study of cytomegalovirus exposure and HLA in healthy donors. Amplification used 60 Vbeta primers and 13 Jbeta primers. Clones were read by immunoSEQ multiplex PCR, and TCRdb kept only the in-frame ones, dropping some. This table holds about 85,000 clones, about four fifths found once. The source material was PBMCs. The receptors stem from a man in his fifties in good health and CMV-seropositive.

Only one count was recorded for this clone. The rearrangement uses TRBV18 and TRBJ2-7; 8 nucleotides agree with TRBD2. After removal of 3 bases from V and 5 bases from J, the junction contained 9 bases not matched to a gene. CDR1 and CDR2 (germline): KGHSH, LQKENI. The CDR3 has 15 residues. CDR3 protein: CASSPRVAAGDEQYF. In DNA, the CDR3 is TGTGCCAGCTCACCTAGGGTGGCAGCGGGGGACGAGCAGTACTTC.

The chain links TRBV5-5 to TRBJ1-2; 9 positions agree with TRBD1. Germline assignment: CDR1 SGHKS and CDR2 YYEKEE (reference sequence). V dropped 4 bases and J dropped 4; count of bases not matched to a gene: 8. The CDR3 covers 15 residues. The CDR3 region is CASSQMGQGSYGYTF. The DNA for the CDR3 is TGTGCCAGCAGCCAGATGGGACAGGGTAGCTATGGCTACACCTTC.

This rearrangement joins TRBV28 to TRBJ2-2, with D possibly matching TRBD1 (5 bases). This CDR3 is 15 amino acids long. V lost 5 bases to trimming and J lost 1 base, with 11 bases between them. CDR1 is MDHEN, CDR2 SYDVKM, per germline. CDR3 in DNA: TGTGCCAGCAGTGCCCTCGGACAGAACACCGGGGAGCTGTTTTTT. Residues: CASSALGQNTGELFF.

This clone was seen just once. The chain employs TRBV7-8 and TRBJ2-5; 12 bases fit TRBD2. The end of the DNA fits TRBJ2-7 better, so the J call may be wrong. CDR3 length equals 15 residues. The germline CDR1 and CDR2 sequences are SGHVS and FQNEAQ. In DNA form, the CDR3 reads TGTGCCAGCAGCCCAGGACTAGCGGGGCGGTACGAGCAGTACTTC. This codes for CASSPGLAGRYEQYF.

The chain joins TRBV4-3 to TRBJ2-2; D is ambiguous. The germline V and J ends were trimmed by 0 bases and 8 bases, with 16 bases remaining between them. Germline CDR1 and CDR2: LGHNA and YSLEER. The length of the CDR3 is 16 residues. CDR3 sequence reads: CASSQDPPTSLGELFF. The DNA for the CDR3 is TGCGCCAGCAGCCAAGATCCCCCCACTTCACTAGGGGAGCTGTTTTTT.

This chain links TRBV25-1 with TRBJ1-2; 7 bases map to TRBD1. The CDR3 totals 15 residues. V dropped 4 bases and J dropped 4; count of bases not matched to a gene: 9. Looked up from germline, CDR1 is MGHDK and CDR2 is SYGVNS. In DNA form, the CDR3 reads TGTGCCAGCAGTGGTGGTGCCGGGACAGCCTATGGCTACACCTTC. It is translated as CASSGGAGTAYGYTF.

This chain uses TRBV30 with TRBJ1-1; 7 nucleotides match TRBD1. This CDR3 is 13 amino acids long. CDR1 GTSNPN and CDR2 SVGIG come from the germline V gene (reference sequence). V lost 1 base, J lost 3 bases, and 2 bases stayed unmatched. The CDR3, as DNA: TGTGCCTGGAGTGCCACAGGGGACACTGAAGCTTTCTTT. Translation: CAWSATGDTEAFF.

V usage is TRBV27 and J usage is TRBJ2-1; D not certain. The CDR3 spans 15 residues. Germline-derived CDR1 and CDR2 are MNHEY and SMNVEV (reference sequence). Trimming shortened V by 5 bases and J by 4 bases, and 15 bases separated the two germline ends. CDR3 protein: CASSPTSPVYNEQFF. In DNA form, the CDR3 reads TGTGCCAGCAGTCCGACAAGCCCCGTTTACAATGAGCAGTTCTTC.

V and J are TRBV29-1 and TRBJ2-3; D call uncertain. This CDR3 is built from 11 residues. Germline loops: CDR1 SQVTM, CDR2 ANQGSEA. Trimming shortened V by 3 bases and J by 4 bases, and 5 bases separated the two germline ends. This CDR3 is CSVDSADTQYF. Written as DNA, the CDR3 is TGCAGCGTTGACTCTGCAGATACGCAGTATTTT.

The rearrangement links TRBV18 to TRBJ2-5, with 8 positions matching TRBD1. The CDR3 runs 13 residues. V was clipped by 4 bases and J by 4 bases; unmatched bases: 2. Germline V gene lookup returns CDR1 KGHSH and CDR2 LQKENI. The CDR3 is CASSRTGRETQYF. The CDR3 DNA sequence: TGTGCCAGCTCACGGACAGGGAGAGAGACCCAGTACTTC. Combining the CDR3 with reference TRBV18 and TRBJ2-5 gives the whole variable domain NAGVMQNPRHLVRRRGQEARLRCSPMKGHSHVYWYRQLPEEGLKFMVYLQKENIIDESGMPKERFSAEFPKEGPSILRIQQVVRGDSAAYFCASSRTGRETQYFGPGTRLLVL.

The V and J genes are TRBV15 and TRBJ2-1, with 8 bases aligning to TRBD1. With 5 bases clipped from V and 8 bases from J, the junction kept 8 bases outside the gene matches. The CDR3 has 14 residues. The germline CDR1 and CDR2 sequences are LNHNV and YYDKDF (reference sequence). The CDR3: CATSARQGIDEQFF. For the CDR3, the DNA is TGTGCCACCAGCGCCCGACAGGGGATTGATGAGCAGTTCTTC.

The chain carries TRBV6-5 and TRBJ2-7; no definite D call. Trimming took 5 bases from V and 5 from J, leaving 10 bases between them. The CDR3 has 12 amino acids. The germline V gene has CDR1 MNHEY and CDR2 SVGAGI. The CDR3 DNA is TGTGCCAGCAGTCCCGTCGGTAACGAGCAGTACTTC. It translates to CASSPVGNEQYF.

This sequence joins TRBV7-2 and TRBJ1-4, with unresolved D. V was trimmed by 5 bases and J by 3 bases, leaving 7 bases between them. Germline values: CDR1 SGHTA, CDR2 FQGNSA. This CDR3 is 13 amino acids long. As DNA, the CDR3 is TGTGCCAGCAGCCGTGAGTCTAATGAAAAACTGTTTTTT. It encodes CASSRESNEKLFF.

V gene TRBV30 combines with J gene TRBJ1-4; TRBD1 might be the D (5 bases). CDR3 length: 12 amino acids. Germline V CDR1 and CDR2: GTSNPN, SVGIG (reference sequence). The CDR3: CASQGARGELFF. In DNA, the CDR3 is TGTGCTAGTCAAGGGGCCCGGGGGGAACTGTTTTTT.

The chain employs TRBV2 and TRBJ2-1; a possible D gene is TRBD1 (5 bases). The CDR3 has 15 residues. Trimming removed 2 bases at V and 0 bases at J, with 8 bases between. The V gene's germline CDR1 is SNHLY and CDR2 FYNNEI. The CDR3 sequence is CASSERQSSYNEQFF. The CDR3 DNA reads TGTGCCAGCAGTGAAAGACAGAGCTCCTACAATGAGCAGTTCTTC.

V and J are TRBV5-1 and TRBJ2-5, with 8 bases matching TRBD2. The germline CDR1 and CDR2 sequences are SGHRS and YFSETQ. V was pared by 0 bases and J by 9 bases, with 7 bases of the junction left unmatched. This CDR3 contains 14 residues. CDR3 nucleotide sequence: TGCGCCAGCAGCTTGGGCTTGAGCGGGAGTGCCCAGTACTTC. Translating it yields CASSLGLSGSAQYF.

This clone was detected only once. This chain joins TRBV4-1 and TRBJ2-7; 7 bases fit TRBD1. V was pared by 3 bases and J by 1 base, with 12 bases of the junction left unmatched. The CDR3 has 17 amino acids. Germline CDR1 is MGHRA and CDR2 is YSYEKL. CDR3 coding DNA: TGCGCCAGCAGCCAGGGTACAACCGGGACAGTTTCCTACGAGCAGTACTTC. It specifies CASSQGTTGTVSYEQYF.

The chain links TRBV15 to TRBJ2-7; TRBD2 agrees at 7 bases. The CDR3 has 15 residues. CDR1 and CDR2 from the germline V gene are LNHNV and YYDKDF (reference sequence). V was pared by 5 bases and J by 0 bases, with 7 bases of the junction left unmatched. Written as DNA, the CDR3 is TGTGCCACCAGCCGCTTAGCGGGCCCCTCCTACGAGCAGTACTTC. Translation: CATSRLAGPSYEQYF.

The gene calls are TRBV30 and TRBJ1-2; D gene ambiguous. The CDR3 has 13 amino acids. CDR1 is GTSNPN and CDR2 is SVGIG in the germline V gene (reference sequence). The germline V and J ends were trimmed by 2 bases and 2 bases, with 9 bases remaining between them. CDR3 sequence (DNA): TGTGCCTGGAGTCCCCCCTCGAACTATGGCTACACCTTC. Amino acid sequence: CAWSPPSNYGYTF.

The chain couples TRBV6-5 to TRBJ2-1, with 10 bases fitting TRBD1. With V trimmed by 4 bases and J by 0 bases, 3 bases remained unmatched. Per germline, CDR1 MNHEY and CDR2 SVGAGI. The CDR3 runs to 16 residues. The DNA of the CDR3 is TGTGCCAGCAGTTCGGACAGGGGGACCTCCTACAATGAGCAGTTCTTC. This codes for CASSSDRGTSYNEQFF.

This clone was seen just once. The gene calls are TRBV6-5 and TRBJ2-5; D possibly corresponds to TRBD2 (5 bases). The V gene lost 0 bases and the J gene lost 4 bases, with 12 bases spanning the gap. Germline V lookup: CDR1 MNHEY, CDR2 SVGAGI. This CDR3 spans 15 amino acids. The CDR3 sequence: CASSYSRGLRETQYF. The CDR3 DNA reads TGTGCCAGCAGTTACTCGCGCGGACTGCGAGAGACCCAGTACTTC.

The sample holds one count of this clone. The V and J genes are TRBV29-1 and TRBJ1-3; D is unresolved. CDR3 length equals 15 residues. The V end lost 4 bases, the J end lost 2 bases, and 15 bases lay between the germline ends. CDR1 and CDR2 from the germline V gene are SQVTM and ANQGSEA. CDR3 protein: CSVAGDSVPGNTIYF. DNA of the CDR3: TGCAGCGTTGCCGGGGATTCCGTCCCTGGAAACACCATATATTTT.

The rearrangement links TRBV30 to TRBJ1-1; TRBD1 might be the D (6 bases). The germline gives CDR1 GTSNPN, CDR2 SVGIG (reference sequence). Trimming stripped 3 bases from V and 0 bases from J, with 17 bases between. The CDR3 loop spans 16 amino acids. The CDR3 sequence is CAWSPWGQLMNTEAFF. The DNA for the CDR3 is TGTGCCTGGAGCCCCTGGGGGCAGCTCATGAACACTGAAGCTTTCTTT.

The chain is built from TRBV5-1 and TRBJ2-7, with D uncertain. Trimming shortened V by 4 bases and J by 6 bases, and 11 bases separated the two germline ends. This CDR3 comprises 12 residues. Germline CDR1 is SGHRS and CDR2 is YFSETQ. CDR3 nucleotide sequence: TGCGCCAGCAGCCCTGGCCTCTCCGAGCAGTACTTC. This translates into CASSPGLSEQYF.

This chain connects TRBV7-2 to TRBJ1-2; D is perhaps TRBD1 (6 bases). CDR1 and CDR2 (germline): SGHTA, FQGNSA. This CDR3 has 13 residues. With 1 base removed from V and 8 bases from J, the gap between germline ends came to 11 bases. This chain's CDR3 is CASSLDSGVGYTF. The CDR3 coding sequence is TGTGCCAGCAGCTTAGATTCAGGGGTCGGCTACACCTTC.

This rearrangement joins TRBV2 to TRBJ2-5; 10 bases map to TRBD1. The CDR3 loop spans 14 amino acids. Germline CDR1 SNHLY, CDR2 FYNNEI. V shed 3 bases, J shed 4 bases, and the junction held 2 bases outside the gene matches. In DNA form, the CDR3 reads TGTGCCAGCAGTGAGACAGGGGGCGGAGAGACCCAGTACTTC. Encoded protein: CASSETGGGETQYF.